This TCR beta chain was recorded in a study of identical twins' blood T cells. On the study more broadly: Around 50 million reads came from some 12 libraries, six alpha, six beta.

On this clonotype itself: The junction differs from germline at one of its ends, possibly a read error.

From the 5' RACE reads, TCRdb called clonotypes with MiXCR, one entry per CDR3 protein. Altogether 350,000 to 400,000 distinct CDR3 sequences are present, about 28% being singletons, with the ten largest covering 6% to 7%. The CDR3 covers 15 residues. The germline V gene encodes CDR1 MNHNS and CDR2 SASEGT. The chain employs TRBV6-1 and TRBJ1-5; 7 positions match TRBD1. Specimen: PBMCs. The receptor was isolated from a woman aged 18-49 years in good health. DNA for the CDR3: TGTACCAGCAGTTCTTACAGGGGCGGCAATCAGCCCCAGCATTTT. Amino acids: CTSSSYRGGNQPQHF.